The clone carrying this TCR beta chain was observed at least ten times. This CDR3 is built from 15 residues. Deletions cut 9 bases from V and 0 bases from J, with 18 bases between. The germline gives CDR1 LNHDA, CDR2 SQIVND (reference sequence). This sample was taken from a study of T cells in Graves' hyperthyroidism and ophthalmopathy. TCR beta CDR3 region amplification was performed from RNA transcripts. The study used the HTBI primer set for a first-round RT-PCR of the TCR CDR3. Each CDR3 protein gets one entry after TCRdb re-called the multiplex PCR reads with MiXCR. The sample records 300,000 to 500,000 distinct CDR3 sequences, under 15% being singletons. From more than 9 ml of fresh peripheral blood, PBMCs were isolated.

Material: blood. This receptor was taken from a woman younger than 45 with Graves' hyperthyroidism. The chain is built from TRBV19 and TRBJ2-7; TRBD2 might be the D (6 bases). In DNA, the CDR3 is TGTGCCAGCAGTGTCCGGGACTCCAGCTCCTACGAGCAGTACTTC. Amino acid sequence: CASSVRDSSSYEQYF.